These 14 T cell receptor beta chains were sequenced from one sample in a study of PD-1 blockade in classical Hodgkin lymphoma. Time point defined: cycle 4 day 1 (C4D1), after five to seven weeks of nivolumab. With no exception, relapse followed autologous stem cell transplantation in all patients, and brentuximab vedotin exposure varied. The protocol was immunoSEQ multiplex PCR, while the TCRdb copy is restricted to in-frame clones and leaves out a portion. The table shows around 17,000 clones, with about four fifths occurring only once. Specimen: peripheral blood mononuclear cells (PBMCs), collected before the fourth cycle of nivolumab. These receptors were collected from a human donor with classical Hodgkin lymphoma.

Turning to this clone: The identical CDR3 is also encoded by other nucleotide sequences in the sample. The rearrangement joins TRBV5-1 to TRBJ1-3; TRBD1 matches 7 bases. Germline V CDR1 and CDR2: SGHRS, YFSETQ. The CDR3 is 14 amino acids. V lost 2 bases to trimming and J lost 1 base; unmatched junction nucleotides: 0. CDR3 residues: CASSLQGSGNTIYF. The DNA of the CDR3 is TGCGCCAGCAGCTTACAGGGGTCTGGAAACACCATATATTTT.

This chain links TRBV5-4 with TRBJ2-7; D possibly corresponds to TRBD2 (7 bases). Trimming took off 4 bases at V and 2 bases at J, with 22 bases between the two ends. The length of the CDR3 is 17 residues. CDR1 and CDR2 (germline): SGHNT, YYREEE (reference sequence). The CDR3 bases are TGTGCCAGCAGCCTTCGGACTAGGGGGAACTCACCCTACGAGCAGTACTTC. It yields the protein CASSLRTRGNSPYEQYF.

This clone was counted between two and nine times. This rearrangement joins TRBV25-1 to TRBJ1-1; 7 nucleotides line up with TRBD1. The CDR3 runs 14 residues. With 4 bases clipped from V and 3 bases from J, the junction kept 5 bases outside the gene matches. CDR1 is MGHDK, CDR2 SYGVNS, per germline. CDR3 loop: CASSVQGRDTEAFF. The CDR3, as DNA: TGTGCCAGCAGTGTACAGGGGAGGGACACTGAAGCTTTCTTT. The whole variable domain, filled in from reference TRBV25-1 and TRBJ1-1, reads EADIYQTPRYLVIGTGKKITLECSQTMGHDKMYWYQQDPGMELHLIHYSYGVNSTEKGDLSSESTVSRIRTEHFPLTLESARPSHTSQYLCASSVQGRDTEAFFGQGTRLTVV.

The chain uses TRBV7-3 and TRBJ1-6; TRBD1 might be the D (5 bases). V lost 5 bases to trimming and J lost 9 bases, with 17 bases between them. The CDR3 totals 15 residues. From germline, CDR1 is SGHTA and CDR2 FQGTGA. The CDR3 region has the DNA TGTGCCAGCAGCGGCATAGGGGTTTTAACTTCACCCCTCCACTTT. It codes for CASSGIGVLTSPLHF. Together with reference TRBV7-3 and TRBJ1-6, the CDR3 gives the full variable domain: GAGVSQTPSNKVTEKGKYVELRCDPISGHTALYWYRQSLGQGPEFLIYFQGTGAADDSGLPNDRFFAVRPEGSVSTLKIQRTERGDSAVYLCASSGIGVLTSPLHFGNGTRLTVT.

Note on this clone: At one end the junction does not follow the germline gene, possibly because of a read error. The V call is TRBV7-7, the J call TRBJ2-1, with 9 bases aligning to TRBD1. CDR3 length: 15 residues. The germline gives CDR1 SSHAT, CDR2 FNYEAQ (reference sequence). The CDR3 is CASSLGDRAGNEQFF. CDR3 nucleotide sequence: TGTGCTAGCAGCTTAGGGGACAGGGCGGGCAATGAGCAGTTCTTC.

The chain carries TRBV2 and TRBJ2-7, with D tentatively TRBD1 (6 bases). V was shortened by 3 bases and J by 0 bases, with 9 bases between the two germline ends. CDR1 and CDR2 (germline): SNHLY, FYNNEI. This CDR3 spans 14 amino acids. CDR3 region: CASSEQGSSYEQYF. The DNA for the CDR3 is TGTGCCAGCAGTGAGCAGGGGAGCTCCTACGAGCAGTACTTC. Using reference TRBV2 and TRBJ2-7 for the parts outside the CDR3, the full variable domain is EPEVTQTPSHQVTQMGQEVILRCVPISNHLYFYWYRQILGQKVEFLVSFYNNEISEKSEIFDDQFSVERPDGSNFTLKIRSTKLEDSAMYFCASSEQGSSYEQYFGPGTRLTVT.

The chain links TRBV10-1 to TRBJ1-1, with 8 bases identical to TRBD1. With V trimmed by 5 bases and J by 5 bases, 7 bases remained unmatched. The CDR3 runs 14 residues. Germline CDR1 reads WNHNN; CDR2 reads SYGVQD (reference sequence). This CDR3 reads CASSPGQGGTEAFF. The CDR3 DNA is TGCGCCAGCAGTCCTGGACAGGGAGGGACTGAAGCTTTCTTT.

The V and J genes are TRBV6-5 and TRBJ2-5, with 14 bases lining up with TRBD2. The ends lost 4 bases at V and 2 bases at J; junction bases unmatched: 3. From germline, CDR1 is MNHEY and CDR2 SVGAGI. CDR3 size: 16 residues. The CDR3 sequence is CASSLRTSGGQETQYF. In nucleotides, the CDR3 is TGTGCCAGCAGTTTAAGGACTAGCGGGGGGCAAGAGACCCAGTACTTC.

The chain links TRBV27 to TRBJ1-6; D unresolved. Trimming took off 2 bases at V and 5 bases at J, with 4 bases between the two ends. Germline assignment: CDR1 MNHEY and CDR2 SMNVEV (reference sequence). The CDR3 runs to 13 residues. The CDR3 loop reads CASSLLNNSPLHF. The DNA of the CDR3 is TGTGCCAGCAGTTTACTGAATAATTCACCCCTCCACTTT.

CDR3 DNA: TGTGCCAGCAGCCAAGATTTAGCGGGGGCAGATACGCAGTATTTT. This sequence encodes CASSQDLAGADTQYF. The chain is built from TRBV4-2 and TRBJ2-3; 9 positions agree with TRBD2. The CDR3 spans 15 residues. V shed 0 bases and J 4 bases; nucleotides not matched to a gene: 2. Looked up from germline, CDR1 is LGHNA and CDR2 is YNFKEQ.

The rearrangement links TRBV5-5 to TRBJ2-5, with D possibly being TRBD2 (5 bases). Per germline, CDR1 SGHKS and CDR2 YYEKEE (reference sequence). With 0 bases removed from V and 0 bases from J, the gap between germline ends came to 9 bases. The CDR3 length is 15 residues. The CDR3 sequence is CASSLDGGYQETQYF. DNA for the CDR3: TGTGCCAGCAGCTTGGATGGCGGGTACCAAGAGACCCAGTACTTC.

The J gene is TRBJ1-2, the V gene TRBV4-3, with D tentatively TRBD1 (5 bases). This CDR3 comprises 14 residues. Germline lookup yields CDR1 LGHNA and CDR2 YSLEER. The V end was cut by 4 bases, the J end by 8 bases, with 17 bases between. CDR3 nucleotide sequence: TGCGCCAGCAGCCGCACCATCGGGACGATCGGCTACACCTTC. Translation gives CASSRTIGTIGYTF.

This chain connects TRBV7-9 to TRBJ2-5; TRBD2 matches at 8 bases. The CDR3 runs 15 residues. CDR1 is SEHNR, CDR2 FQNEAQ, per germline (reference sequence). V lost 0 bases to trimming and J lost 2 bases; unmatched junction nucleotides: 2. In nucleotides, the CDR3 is TGTGCCAGCAGCTTAGCGGGACTAGTACAAGAGACCCAGTACTTC. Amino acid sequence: CASSLAGLVQETQYF.

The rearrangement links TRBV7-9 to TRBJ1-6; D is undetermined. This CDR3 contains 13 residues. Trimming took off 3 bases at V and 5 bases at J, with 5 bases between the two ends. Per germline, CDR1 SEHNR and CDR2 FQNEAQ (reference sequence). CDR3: CASSLIDNSPLHF. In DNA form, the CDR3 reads TGTGCCAGCAGCTTGATCGATAATTCACCCCTCCACTTT.